The clone carrying this TCR beta chain was observed a few times. The sample originates from a study of identical twins. Germline CDR1 MNHEY, CDR2 SVGAGI. V was trimmed by 8 bases and J by 4 bases, leaving 12 bases between them. The CDR3 spans 13 residues. Template switching added a universal primer site; cDNA carried unique molecular identifiers. TCRdb redid the calling of the 5' RACE reads with MiXCR, one entry per CDR3 protein. Found here are 350,000 to 400,000 distinct CDR3 sequences, 7% to 9.5% of them singletons; the top ten hold under 9.5%. V and J are TRBV6-5 and TRBJ1-3, with a possible D match to TRBD1 (5 bases). The sample was naive T cells sorted from blood. The sequence derives from a woman between 50 and 59 years old in good health. The CDR3 reads CASGRGVGNTIYF. CDR3 nucleotides: TGTGCCAGCGGTCGGGGGGTCGGAAACACCATATATTTT.